This TCR beta chain originates from a study of cytomegalovirus exposure and HLA in healthy donors. It was with 60 Vbeta and 13 Jbeta primers that the PCR ran. Here immunoSEQ multiplex PCR was the method, and the copy in TCRdb shows in-frame clones only, minus some. Among around 91,000 clones, around nine tenths were seen once, and the ten largest hold 9.2%. CDR1 is MNHEY, CDR2 SMNVEV, per germline (reference sequence). This CDR3 is built from 15 residues. V gave up 5 bases and J gave up 0 bases, with 11 bases separating them. The V and J genes are TRBV27 and TRBJ1-3, with a weak D call TRBD1 (6 bases). The clonotype was recovered from a man in his thirties or forties in good health and CMV-seropositive. Material: PBMCs. Here the CDR3 reads CASSTQGRSGNTIYF. CDR3 in DNA: TGTGCCAGCAGTACACAGGGCCGCTCTGGAAACACCATATATTTT.